One and the same sample provided the 2 T cell receptor beta chains below, sequenced in a study of OX40 agonist ivuxolimab in advanced cancers. Generated by immunoSEQ multiplex PCR, the TCRdb table keeps only in-frame clones and is missing some. The sample gives tens of thousands of clones, 70% to 90% of which show up once; about 16% is in the top ten. The sample consisted of CD4+ or CD8+ T cells sorted from blood, taken in a trial of the OX40 agonist ivuxolimab. The source of these receptors is an adult with an advanced solid tumor such as melanoma, head and neck, liver or kidney cancer.

The V call is TRBV14, the J call TRBJ2-1; 7 bases agree with TRBD2. With V trimmed by 7 bases and J by 1 base, 10 bases remained unmatched. Germline values: CDR1 SGHDN, CDR2 FVKESK. The CDR3 spans 16 residues. The CDR3 DNA is TGTGCCAGCAAGGGTGGAGGACTAGAGTCCTACAATGAGCAGTTCTTC. It encodes CASKGGGLESYNEQFF.

V is TRBV7-2 and J is TRBJ2-2; 8 bases agree with TRBD1. CDR1 and CDR2 (germline): SGHTA, FQGNSA. The V segment lost 3 bases and the J segment 0 bases; nucleotides outside the gene matches: 9. CDR3 length equals 18 residues. The CDR3, as DNA: TGTGCCAGCAGCTTTCCCCCAGGGGGCGGATCGAACACCGGGGAGCTGTTTTTT. Its translation: CASSFPPGGGSNTGELFF.